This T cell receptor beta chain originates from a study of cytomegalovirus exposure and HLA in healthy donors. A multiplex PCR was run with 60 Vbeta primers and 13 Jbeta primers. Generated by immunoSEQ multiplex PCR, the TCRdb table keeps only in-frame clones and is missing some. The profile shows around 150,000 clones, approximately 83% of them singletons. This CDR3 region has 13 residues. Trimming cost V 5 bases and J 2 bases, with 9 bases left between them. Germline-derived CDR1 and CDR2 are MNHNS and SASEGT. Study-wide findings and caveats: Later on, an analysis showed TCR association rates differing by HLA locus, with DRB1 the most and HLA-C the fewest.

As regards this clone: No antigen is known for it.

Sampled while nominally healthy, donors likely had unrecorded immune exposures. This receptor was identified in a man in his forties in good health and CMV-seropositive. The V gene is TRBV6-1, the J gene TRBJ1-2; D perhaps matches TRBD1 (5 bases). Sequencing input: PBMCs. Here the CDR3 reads CASSFRGNYGYTF. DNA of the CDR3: TGTGCCAGCAGTTTTAGGGGAAACTATGGCTACACCTTC.